This T cell receptor beta chain derives from a study of blood T cell repertoires in COVID-19. About the research overall: Material from acute and convalescent COVID-19 was sourced from the United States, Italy and Spain. PBMCs, B-cell-depleted T cells, or T cells provided the cDNA or gDNA that made up the material.

TCRdb keeps only in-frame clones here, not all; method: immunoSEQ multiplex PCR. This table has some 120,000 clones, 70% to 85% appearing once. The CDR3 spans 15 residues. V lost 6 bases and J lost 4, with 17 bases in between. Germline V gives CDR1 MNHEY, CDR2 SMNVEV (reference sequence). Sequenced sample: peripheral blood. The chain combines TRBV27 with TRBJ2-3; tentatively, D is TRBD1 (6 bases). The receptor's source is a man between 65 and 80 years old with active or convalescent COVID-19. The CDR3, as DNA: TGTGCCAGCAGCCGGCGAGGGGGAACTTCAGATACGCAGTATTTT. Translated: CASSRRGGTSDTQYF.